The T cell receptor beta chain under discussion was sequenced for a study of T-cell reconstitution after alpha-beta-depleted transplantation in children. Germline CDR1 and CDR2: SGHTA and FQGNSA. There are 17 residues in the CDR3. V lost 1 base and J 0 bases, leaving 13 bases between the germline ends. Only a few counts were recorded for this clonotype. Its antigen is unidentified. The TCRbeta library incorporated unique molecular identifiers. MiXCR, run by TCRdb on the PCR reads, gives a single entry per CDR3 protein. The top ten clones hold around 15% of a sample with 450,000 to 550,000 distinct CDR3 sequences, more than 9.5% of them seen once. Study-wide findings and caveats: The origin of alpha-beta T cells about two months after transplant was reportedly several hundred expanded graft clones.

The sample here was PBMCs, mostly from graft donor cells, taken 180 days after TCRalphabeta/CD19-depleted stem cell transplant. The origin of this receptor is a female patient aged 2-15 years who had a stem cell transplant for aplastic anemia, so the T cells may come from the graft donor. The chain joins TRBV7-2 to TRBJ2-1; tentatively, D is TRBD2 (5 bases). The CDR3 spells CASSLVGRDGSYNEQFF. In DNA, the CDR3 is TGTGCCAGCAGCTTAGTTGGTCGGGATGGCTCCTACAATGAGCAGTTCTTC.